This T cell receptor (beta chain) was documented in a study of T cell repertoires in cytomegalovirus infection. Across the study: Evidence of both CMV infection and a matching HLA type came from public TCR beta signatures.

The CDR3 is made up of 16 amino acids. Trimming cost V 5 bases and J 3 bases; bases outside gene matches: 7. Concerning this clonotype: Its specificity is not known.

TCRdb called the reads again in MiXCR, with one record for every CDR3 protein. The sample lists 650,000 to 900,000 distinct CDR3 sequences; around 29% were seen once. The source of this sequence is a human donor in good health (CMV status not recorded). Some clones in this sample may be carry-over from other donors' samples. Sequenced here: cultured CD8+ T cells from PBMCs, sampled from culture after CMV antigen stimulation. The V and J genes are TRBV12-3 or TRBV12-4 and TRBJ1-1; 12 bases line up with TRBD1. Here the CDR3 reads CASSPGQGAEDTEAFF. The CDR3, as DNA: TGTGCCAGCAGTCCGGGACAGGGGGCAGAGGACACTGAAGCTTTCTTT.